Described below is a single T cell receptor beta chain sequence and its context. No cognate antigen has been identified for it. No much larger clone exists at a distance of one base, and base qualities are not known. Collaborating institutions collected whole blood in K2EDTA tubes following their own protocols. For TCRbeta analysis, collaborator samples were shipped as frozen whole blood, as isolated PBMCs, or as DNA extracted from either sample type. The immunoSEQ Assay, a bias-controlled multiplex PCR, was used to amplify TCRbeta CDR3 regions from genomic DNA. As for the authors' bioinformatics: Within the assay, amplification of reference gene primers was used to estimate how many nucleated cells each sample contained. Sequence reads were collapsed and filtered to measure the absolute abundance of every unique TCRbeta CDR3 rearrangement. For each sample, productive Simpson clonality was calculated by taking the square root of Simpson's diversity index across productive rearrangements. The table comes from immuneACCESS by way of TCRdb, which keeps in-frame sequences with V and J called. Part of the clones is missing from these tables; in studies checked, under half for an unresolved V gene and the rest for unknown reasons. V and J calls and clone size are copied from that table; D and trimming were computed from the DNA. In this sample the table shows 150,000 to 200,000 clones, less than 90% of which occur a single time. The ten largest clones represent 2.1% of the sample.

The data were taken from a study of blood T cell repertoires in COVID-19 (dated by TCRdb to about 2020). Context from the whole study: Samples from collaborators originated in the United States, Italy and Spain and spanned both the acute and convalescent phases of COVID-19. A freely available public database, intended as a resource for researchers studying the immune response to SARS-CoV-2, is where the repertoires were released. Samples were obtained from the ongoing ImmuneRACE study (first 160 participants) and from about 1,300 subjects provided by 6 global collaborators. Nearly every sample came with metadata listing a de-identified subject ID, COVID-19 status, age in years and sex. The prospective study material was composed of cDNA or gDNA derived from T cells, B-cell-depleted T cells, or PBMCs. Where HLA class I and class II types were available, the types were taken from metadata supplied by the sample provider, not from assay-based typing. Deeply sampled blood TCRbeta repertoires from subjects exposed to, actively infected with, or recovered from COVID-19 were included in the dataset.

From cysteine to phenylalanine, the CDR3 is 13 amino acids long. The DNA shown is the 39-base CDR3, in frame from base 1. V is pared back by 7 bases and J by 5 bases, with 12 bases lying between the germline termini. Looking up the germline V gene yields CDR1 SGHTA and CDR2 FQGNSA. General study outcomes and caveats: The amount of clinical and demographic metadata varied by source and participant and was provided uncurated.

The receptor's source is a man between 65 and 80 years old with active or convalescent COVID-19. Input material: peripheral blood. The chain is assembled from TRBV7-2 and TRBJ1-5, with TRBD1 tentatively as D gene (6 bases match). CDR3 sequence: CASTPQGYQPQHF. The sequenced DNA is TGTGCCAGCACCCCCCAGGGGTATCAGCCCCAGCATTTT.